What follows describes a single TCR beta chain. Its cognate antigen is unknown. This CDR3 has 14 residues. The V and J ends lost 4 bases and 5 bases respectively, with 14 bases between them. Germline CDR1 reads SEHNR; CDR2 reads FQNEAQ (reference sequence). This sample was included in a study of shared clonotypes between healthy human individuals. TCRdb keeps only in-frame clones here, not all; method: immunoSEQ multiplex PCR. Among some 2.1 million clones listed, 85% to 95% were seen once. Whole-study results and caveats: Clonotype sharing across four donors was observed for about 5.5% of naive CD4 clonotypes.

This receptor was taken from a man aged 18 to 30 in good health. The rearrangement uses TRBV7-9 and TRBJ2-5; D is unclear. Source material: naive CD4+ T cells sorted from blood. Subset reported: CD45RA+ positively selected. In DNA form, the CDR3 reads TGTGCCAGCAGCTCACCCCACAGTATGGAGACCCAGTACTTC. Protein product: CASSSPHSMETQYF.